One sample yielded the 28 T cell receptor beta chains listed below, sequenced in a study of cytomegalovirus exposure and HLA in healthy donors. The PCR was carried out with 60 Vbeta primers and 13 Jbeta primers. Measured with immunoSEQ multiplex PCR; TCRdb has only the in-frame clones, and not every one. The sample has more than 150,000 clones, roughly 80% seen once; the top ten hold around 2.8%. Sequencing was done on a sample of PBMCs. Receptors were obtained from a woman aged 45-59 years in good health and CMV-seropositive.

The chain employs TRBV7-2 and TRBJ2-7, with TRBD1 matching over 8 bases. This CDR3 spans 15 amino acids. Germline V lookup: CDR1 SGHTA, CDR2 FQGNSA. Trimming took 3 bases from V and 2 from J; bases not matched to a gene: 6. This CDR3 reads CASSFDRGSPYEQYF. DNA for the CDR3: TGTGCCAGCAGCTTCGACAGGGGATCCCCCTACGAGCAGTACTTC.

The chain recombines TRBV9 with TRBJ2-4; 14 bases match TRBD2. Germline V gene sequence: CDR1 SGDLS, CDR2 YYNGEE. The CDR3 is made up of 17 amino acids. The ends lost 4 bases at V and 7 bases at J; junction bases unmatched: 10. This CDR3 reads CASSTGLAGGQVNIQYF. CDR3 DNA: TGTGCCAGCAGCACCGGACTAGCGGGGGGCCAAGTGAACATTCAGTACTTC. Variable domain in full (rest from reference TRBV9 and TRBJ2-4): DSGVTQTPKHLITATGQRVTLRCSPRSGDLSVYWYQQSLDQGLQFLIQYYNGEERAKGNILERFSAQQFPDLHSELNLSSLELGDSALYFCASSTGLAGGQVNIQYFGAGTRLSVL.

The J gene is TRBJ2-2, the V gene TRBV19; TRBD1 matches at 9 bases. The CDR3 sequence is 16 residues long. Germline CDR1 reads LNHDA; CDR2 reads SQIVND (reference sequence). The V and J ends lost 5 bases and 4 bases, in that order; junction bases with no gene match: 8. CDR3 region: CASSPTGTGFTGELFF. CDR3 bases: TGTGCCAGTAGTCCCACCGGGACAGGGTTCACCGGGGAGCTGTTTTTT.

This chain uses TRBV19 with TRBJ1-5; 7 nucleotides match TRBD1. V shed 0 bases, J shed 6 bases, and the junction held 5 bases outside the gene matches. This CDR3 contains 15 residues. Germline V gene data show CDR1 as LNHDA and CDR2 as SQIVND (reference sequence). DNA of the CDR3: TGTGCCAGTAGTATAGAGGCCCAGGGGGGTCAGCCCCAGCATTTT. It translates to CASSIEAQGGQPQHF. The full variable domain, its missing parts supplied by reference TRBV19 and TRBJ1-5, is DGGITQSPKYLFRKEGQNVTLSCEQNLNHDAMYWYRQDPGQGLRLIYYSQIVNDFQKGDIAEGYSVSREKKESFPLTVTSAQKNPTAFYLCASSIEAQGGQPQHFGDGTRLSIL.

The J gene is TRBJ2-6, the V gene TRBV6-5; D remains unclear. The CDR3 extends over 13 amino acids. Germline assignment: CDR1 MNHEY and CDR2 SVGAGI. CDR3 residues: CASGVPGANVLTF. The CDR3 DNA reads TGTGCGAGTGGAGTCCCTGGGGCCAACGTCCTGACTTTC.

The V gene is TRBV5-1, the J gene TRBJ2-5, with 8 bases lining up with TRBD2. CDR3 size: 17 residues. V shed 5 bases and J 0 bases; nucleotides not matched to a gene: 12. Looked up from germline, CDR1 is SGHRS and CDR2 is YFSETQ. CDR3 DNA: TGCGCCAGCAGGATGGGTGATCTAGCGGGTTACCAAGAGACCCAGTACTTC. Translating gives CASRMGDLAGYQETQYF.

This rearrangement joins TRBV4-1 to TRBJ2-1, with D possibly matching TRBD1 (5 bases). CDR3 length: 17 amino acids. CDR1 MGHRA and CDR2 YSYEKL come from the germline V gene. V was cut by 4 bases and J by 4 bases, with 20 bases left in between. The CDR3 loop is CASSPRQSILPYNEQFF. The CDR3 nucleotides read TGCGCCAGCAGCCCGCGACAGTCTATTCTTCCATACAATGAGCAGTTCTTC.

For this clone: The same CDR3 is also encoded by other DNA sequences in this sample. CDR3 residues: CASRQGLGGETQYF. As DNA, the CDR3 is TGTGCCAGCAGGCAGGGATTGGGGGGTGAGACCCAGTACTTC. This chain connects TRBV6-5 to TRBJ2-5, with D tentatively TRBD2 (6 bases). The CDR3 has 14 amino acids. Trimming removed 6 bases from V and 5 bases from J, with 16 bases in between. Germline CDR1 is MNHEY and CDR2 is SVGAGI.

This rearrangement joins TRBV29-1 to TRBJ2-1; 7 positions agree with TRBD2. The junction had 11 bases not matched to a gene; V was cut back by 4 bases and J by 5 bases. CDR1 and CDR2 (germline): SQVTM, ANQGSEA. This CDR3 is built from 15 residues. CDR3 sequence reads: CSVAAVSGADNEQFF. The CDR3 DNA reads as TGCAGCGTTGCGGCTGTGAGCGGGGCGGACAATGAGCAGTTCTTC.

V usage is TRBV10-3 and J usage is TRBJ1-5; D not resolved. V was shortened by 5 bases and J by 0 bases, with 5 bases between the two germline ends. Germline V gene lookup returns CDR1 ENHRY and CDR2 SYGVKD. The CDR3 runs to 13 residues. This CDR3 is CAISRDSNQPQHF. The CDR3 DNA reads as TGTGCCATCAGTAGAGATAGCAATCAGCCCCAGCATTTT.

This clone was recorded only once. V usage is TRBV29-1 and J usage is TRBJ2-5; 7 bases line up with TRBD2. Germline V gene sequence: CDR1 SQVTM, CDR2 ANQGSEA. Trimming took 6 bases from V and 5 from J; bases not matched to a gene: 12. This CDR3 region has 14 residues. CDR3 in DNA: TGCAGCGTGAGCCCTCGCGGGCGGGGGGAGACCCAGTACTTC. This encodes CSVSPRGRGETQYF.

A word on this clone: A read error may account for a junction end that differs from germline. The chain joins TRBV4-3 to TRBJ1-4; D remains unclear. Germline CDR1 and CDR2: LGHNA and YSLEER. CDR3 length: 14 amino acids. The CDR3 is CASGQVGFNEKLFF. Here the CDR3 DNA reads TGCGCCAGCGGCCAAGTGGGCTTCAATGAAAAACTGTTTTTT.

This chain connects TRBV12-5 to TRBJ2-3, with 7 bases fitting TRBD1. The V gene end was trimmed by 4 bases and the J gene end by 1 base; junction bases not matched to a gene: 14. Germline V gene lookup returns CDR1 LGHNT and CDR2 FRNRAP. The CDR3 is 18 residues long. CDR3 coding DNA: TGTGCTAGTGGTTCCCCAACAGGGGAGTCGGGCGGCACAGATACGCAGTATTTT. It yields the protein CASGSPTGESGGTDTQYF.

The chain has TRBV5-5 and TRBJ2-5; D remains unclear. Trimming removed 2 bases from V and 4 bases from J, with 12 bases in between. There are 14 residues in the CDR3. Germline CDR1 and CDR2: SGHKS and YYEKEE (reference sequence). The CDR3: CASSLEAIAETQYF. In nucleotides, the CDR3 is TGTGCCAGCAGCTTAGAGGCCATAGCAGAGACCCAGTACTTC.

V usage is TRBV30 and J usage is TRBJ1-2; D call uncertain. V was pared by 3 bases and J by 4 bases, with 18 bases between. The CDR3 is made up of 15 amino acids. Germline CDR1 GTSNPN, CDR2 SVGIG (reference sequence). CDR3 DNA: TGTGCCTGGAGCCCTCTTGATACAGCTTTCTATGGCTACACCTTC. Its translation is CAWSPLDTAFYGYTF.

The chain recombines TRBV28 with TRBJ1-4, with 7 positions matching TRBD1. CDR1 is MDHEN and CDR2 is SYDVKM in the germline V gene. The CDR3 has 15 amino acids. V was pared by 5 bases and J by 4 bases, with 7 bases of the junction left unmatched. The CDR3 reads CASSPGGQSNEKLFF. The CDR3 DNA reads TGTGCCAGCAGTCCCGGGGGACAGAGTAATGAAAAACTGTTTTTT.

The genes are TRBV6-5 and TRBJ2-7; 8 bases line up with TRBD2. Germline CDR1 is MNHEY and CDR2 is SVGAGI. The V and J ends lost 5 bases and 1 base, in that order; junction bases with no gene match: 4. The CDR3 is made up of 14 amino acids. The CDR3 DNA is TGTGCCAGCAGTCTGGGACTAGATTCCTACGAGCAGTACTTC. Amino acids: CASSLGLDSYEQYF.

CDR3 bases: TGTGCCACCAGCAGACAGGGGTCCTACGAGCAGTACTTC. It yields the protein CATSRQGSYEQYF. The genes are TRBV15 and TRBJ2-7; TRBD1 might be the D (6 bases). Deletions cut 2 bases from V and 1 base from J, with 6 bases between. Germline assignment: CDR1 LNHNV and CDR2 YYDKDF (reference sequence). This CDR3 is built from 13 residues.

This clone has only a few counts. Other DNA sequences in the same sample also yield this CDR3. The chain combines TRBV6-1 with TRBJ1-4, with 9 bases lining up with TRBD1. The CDR3 runs to 14 residues. V shed 5 bases, J shed 5 bases, and the junction held 3 bases outside the gene matches. Germline V gives CDR1 MNHNS, CDR2 SASEGT. The CDR3 sequence is CASSTGTGNEKLFF. The CDR3 nucleotides read TGTGCCAGCAGTACCGGGACAGGGAATGAAAAACTGTTTTTT.

The chain couples TRBV5-1 to TRBJ2-3; D is possibly TRBD2 (6 bases). The CDR3 extends over 15 amino acids. The germline V and J ends were trimmed by 0 bases and 2 bases, with 10 bases remaining between them. CDR1 and CDR2 (germline): SGHRS, YFSETQ. The CDR3 bases are TGCGCCAGCAGCTTGGATCCTAGCGTCACAGATACGCAGTATTTT. Translated: CASSLDPSVTDTQYF.

J is TRBJ1-2 and V is TRBV5-6; D is unclear. In germline, CDR1 is SGHDT, CDR2 YYEEEE. This CDR3 has 15 amino acids. Trimming removed 4 bases at V and 2 bases at J, with 15 bases between. CDR3 bases: TGTGCCAGCAGCCTTCCGATACAGCCCAACTATGGCTACACCTTC. Residues: CASSLPIQPNYGYTF.

The gene calls are TRBV28 and TRBJ1-2; D may be TRBD1 (6 bases). Trimming left V 5 bases short and J 5 bases short, with 18 bases between. CDR3 length equals 15 residues. CDR1 and CDR2 from the germline V gene are MDHEN and SYDVKM. The DNA of the CDR3 is TGTGCCAGCAGTCCACCCACAGGGAGGGCATATGGCTACACCTTC. Its translation: CASSPPTGRAYGYTF.

The CDR3 coding sequence is TGTGCCAGCAGCCCCGCCCCACAGGGAATTAGCTATGGCTACACCTTC. Translated: CASSPAPQGISYGYTF. The chain is built from TRBV5-4 and TRBJ1-2; the D gene is possibly TRBD1 (6 bases). CDR1 is SGHNT, CDR2 YYREEE, per germline (reference sequence). The CDR3 totals 16 residues. Between the trimmed V and J ends, which lost 4 bases and 4 bases, there was a span of 20 bases. The full variable domain, its missing parts supplied by reference TRBV5-4 and TRBJ1-2, is ETGVTQSPTHLIKTRGQQVTLRCSSQSGHNTVSWYQQALGQGPQFIFQYYREEENGRGNFPPRFSGLQFPNYSSELNVNALELDDSALYLCASSPAPQGISYGYTFGSGTRLTVV.

On this clone itself: One end of the junction is discordant with germline, which a read error may explain. The chain employs TRBV5-1 and TRBJ2-3, with 9 bases aligning to TRBD2. Germline V CDR1 and CDR2: SGHRS, YFSETQ. The CDR3 is 17 residues long. The CDR3 sequence is CASSSQTSGSSTDTQYF. CDR3 nucleotide sequence: TGTGCCAGCAGCTCACAGACTAGCGGTTCTAGCACAGATACGCAGTATTTT.

The chain joins TRBV25-1 to TRBJ2-7, with 8 bases fitting TRBD1. CDR3 length: 14 residues. The V gene's germline CDR1 is MGHDK and CDR2 SYGVNS. Trimming at V came to 3 bases and at J to 4 bases, leaving 5 bases not matched to a gene. CDR3 nucleotide sequence: TGTGCCAGCAGTGAGCTGACAGGGGTTTACGAGCAGTACTTC. Translating it yields CASSELTGVYEQYF.

The chain uses TRBV2 and TRBJ2-2, with D possibly TRBD1 on 6 matching bases. Germline V lookup: CDR1 SNHLY, CDR2 FYNNEI. The V end lost 3 bases, the J end lost 1 base, and 6 bases lay between the germline ends. This CDR3 region has 14 residues. CDR3 in DNA: TGTGCCAGCAGTGACAGGGGGAACACCGGGGAGCTGTTTTTT. Translation: CASSDRGNTGELFF.

This sequence joins TRBV7-9 and TRBJ1-6; TRBD1 agrees at 8 bases. Germline CDR1 SEHNR, CDR2 FQNEAQ (reference sequence). J gave up 2 bases and V 8 bases, and 5 bases lay outside the gene matches. CDR3 size: 15 residues. The CDR3 sequence: CASLAGGPYNSPLHF. CDR3 nucleotides: TGTGCCAGCTTGGCAGGGGGCCCCTATAATTCACCCCTCCACTTT.

This rearrangement joins TRBV5-5 to TRBJ1-4; D is ambiguous. Trimming removed 5 bases at V and 5 bases at J, with 10 bases between. The germline CDR1 and CDR2 sequences are SGHKS and YYEKEE (reference sequence). CDR3 length equals 13 residues. The CDR3 sequence is CASSPRLNEKLFF. In DNA, the CDR3 is TGTGCCAGCAGTCCTCGTTTAAATGAAAAACTGTTTTTT.